Each of the 5 T cell receptor beta chains below was sequenced from the same sample in a study of blood T cell repertoires in COVID-19. TCRdb's table, derived via immunoSEQ multiplex PCR, lists solely in-frame clones and lacks some. This sample carries hundreds of thousands of clones, about 88% of them seen once, and the ten largest clones take about 7%. Material for sequencing was peripheral blood. These receptors all come from a woman aged 55-70 years with COVID-19, enrolled during active disease.

This chain joins TRBV18 and TRBJ2-7; TRBD1 agrees at 9 bases. CDR1 and CDR2 from the germline V gene are KGHSH and LQKENI. The CDR3 is 14 residues long. Unmatched junction bases numbered 2, after V lost 0 bases and J lost 5 bases. The chain's CDR3 is CASSPPDRGDEQYF. Here the CDR3 DNA reads TGTGCCAGCTCACCACCGGACAGGGGCGACGAGCAGTACTTC.

About this clone: The limits of the CDR3 on the DNA are not certain, so only TCRdb's listed CDR3 is given. The genes are TRBV6-5 and TRBJ1-1; TRBD1 is the table's D call and was not checked against the DNA. The CDR3 is 14 residues long, ends included. CDR1 and CDR2 from the germline V gene are MNHEY and SVGAGI. The CDR3 spells CASSTSDRGTEAFF.

A single count supports this clone. The chain carries TRBV4-3 and TRBJ1-2; 11 bases are a match to TRBD1. Trimming cost V 4 bases and J 5 bases; bases outside gene matches: 6. The CDR3 covers 15 residues. Germline V gene sequence: CDR1 LGHNA, CDR2 YSLEER. The CDR3 is CASSPWTGGGYGYTF. As DNA, the CDR3 is TGCGCCAGCAGCCCATGGACAGGGGGCGGGTATGGCTACACCTTC.

The chain recombines TRBV29-1 with TRBJ2-7; D is uncertain. The length of the CDR3 is 11 residues. Germline CDR1 is SQVTM and CDR2 is ANQGSEA. V was cut by 6 bases and J by 5 bases, with 11 bases left in between. CDR3 nucleotide sequence: TGCAGCGTGCTTAGACGGGACGAGCAGTACTTC. Translated: CSVLRRDEQYF.

V gene TRBV7-2 combines with J gene TRBJ1-2; D is uncertain. From germline, CDR1 is SGHTA and CDR2 FQGNSA. The CDR3 contains 14 residues. V shed 0 bases and J shed 4 bases, with 9 bases lying between them. DNA of the CDR3: TGTGCCAGCAGCTTAGCCGACACAGCCTATGGCTACACCTTC. It specifies CASSLADTAYGYTF.